This T cell receptor beta chain was recovered during a study of blood T cell repertoires in COVID-19. As for the study in general: Spain, Italy and the United States supplied samples that represented acute and convalescent COVID-19.

Produced via immunoSEQ multiplex PCR; TCRdb's table is partial and in-frame only. The data contain more than 55,000 clones, roughly 88% of them seen just once; the ten biggest clones take up around 6%. This clone was detected only once. Sequencing used peripheral blood. This TCR derives from a woman aged 70 to 79 with acute or convalescent COVID-19.

The CDR3 DNA sequence: TGTGCCAGCAGGTTAGGGGGAGGCACTGAAGCTTTCTTT. Encoded protein: CASRLGGGTEAFF. The J gene is TRBJ1-1, the V gene TRBV28, with D possibly matching TRBD1 (6 bases). The CDR3 runs to 13 residues. From germline, CDR1 is MDHEN and CDR2 SYDVKM. V lost 6 bases, J lost 4 bases, and 12 bases lay in between.